Shown below are 29 T cell receptor beta chains from a single sample sequenced in a study of identical twins. TCRdb independently ran MiXCR on the 5' RACE reads; one entry per CDR3 protein. The table has 400,000 to 600,000 distinct CDR3 sequences, around 22% seen once; the top ten hold around 0.5%. The same data also went into a second study, on yellow fever vaccine responses in identical twins.

The sequenced material came from CD4+ T cells sorted from blood. Receptor source: a woman between 18 and 30 years old in good health.

The chain is built from TRBV29-1 and TRBJ2-3; D remains unclear. This CDR3 contains 11 residues. Trimming took off 4 bases at V and 6 bases at J, with 8 bases between the two ends. CDR1 is SQVTM and CDR2 is ANQGSEA in the germline V gene. The CDR3 reads CSVVILDTQYF. The CDR3 coding sequence is TGCAGCGTTGTTATTTTGGATACGCAGTATTTT.

This clonotype showed up just a few times. The V and J genes are TRBV6-1 and TRBJ1-3, with D perhaps matching TRBD1 (5 bases). Per the germline V gene, CDR1 is MNHNS and CDR2 is SASEGT. The CDR3 is made up of 15 amino acids. Trimming took 6 bases from V and 1 from J, leaving 13 bases between them. CDR3 sequence (DNA): TGTGCCAGCAGGGGGACGCCAAGTTCTGGAAACACCATATATTTT. As protein: CASRGTPSSGNTIYF.

This clonotype came up a few times. The gene calls are TRBV6-5 and TRBJ2-2; the D is unclear. Trimming took 2 bases from V and 8 from J, leaving 18 bases between them. The germline V gene has CDR1 MNHEY and CDR2 SVGAGI. The CDR3 runs to 16 residues. In DNA form, the CDR3 reads TGTGCCAGCAGTTACCTATCCCCGGGTCAGGCGGGGGAGCTGTTTTTT. As protein: CASSYLSPGQAGELFF.

This clonotype was counted only a few times. The chain couples TRBV10-2 to TRBJ2-7; 9 bases align to TRBD2. CDR1 and CDR2 from the germline V gene are WSHSY and SAAADI. Germline trimming cut 6 bases from V and 2 bases from J; bases unmatched to any gene: 11. There are 16 residues in the CDR3. The CDR3 sequence: CASRGITSGPAYEQYF. The CDR3 bases are TGCGCCAGCAGGGGGATTACTAGCGGGCCTGCCTACGAGCAGTACTTC.

This clonotype was detected only a few times. This chain joins TRBV5-1 and TRBJ1-3; the D gene is possibly TRBD1 (6 bases). Germline CDR1 and CDR2: SGHRS and YFSETQ. This CDR3 region has 16 residues. Between the trimmed V and J ends, which lost 3 bases and 0 bases, there was a span of 13 bases. CDR3 protein: CASSWDTGSSGNTIYF. The CDR3 coding sequence is TGCGCCAGCAGCTGGGATACAGGGAGCTCTGGAAACACCATATATTTT.

This clonotype was detected only a few times. The chain couples TRBV6-6 to TRBJ2-1; TRBD2 aligns across 7 bases. V trimming: 8 bases; J trimming: 7 bases; junction bases outside the gene matches: 8. The CDR3 has 13 amino acids. Germline CDR1 reads MNHNY; CDR2 reads SVGAGI (reference sequence). The CDR3 loop is CASLFGGGNEQFF. The CDR3 bases are TGTGCCAGCTTGTTTGGCGGGGGAAATGAGCAGTTCTTC.

This clonotype was detected a few times. The chain joins TRBV27 to TRBJ2-2; possible D gene TRBD2, 5 bases. This CDR3 contains 12 residues. V shed 2 bases and J shed 7 bases, with 5 bases lying between them. The germline CDR1 and CDR2 sequences are MNHEY and SMNVEV (reference sequence). In DNA form, the CDR3 reads TGTGCCAGCAGTTTAGAGGGCGGGGAGCTGTTTTTT. Translation gives CASSLEGGELFF.

This clonotype was counted only a few times. V and J are TRBV12-3 or TRBV12-4 and TRBJ2-1, with 8 bases fitting TRBD2. The CDR3 length is 16 residues. J was trimmed by 12 bases and V by 5 bases; bases with no gene match: 18. The CDR3 protein is CASSQRRGGRGVWQFF. CDR3 coding DNA: TGTGCCAGCAGTCAAAGACGGGGGGGCAGGGGAGTTTGGCAGTTCTTC.

This clonotype was counted between two and nine times. V is TRBV6-1 and J is TRBJ2-3, with 11 nucleotides matching TRBD2. V lost 5 bases and J lost 7; bases outside the gene matches: 8. The germline CDR1 and CDR2 sequences are MNHNS and SASEGT. The CDR3 runs 15 residues. CDR3 nucleotides: TGTGCCAGCAGTATCCGACTAGCGGGGTCACATACGCAGTATTTT. Translation: CASSIRLAGSHTQYF.

This clonotype was picked up a small number of times. This chain's CDR3 is CASSLRNSPLHF. The CDR3 bases are TGTGCCAGCAGTTTACGGAATTCACCCCTCCACTTT. The gene calls are TRBV12-3 or TRBV12-4 and TRBJ1-6, with D hard to call. The CDR3 is 12 residues long. V dropped 2 bases and J dropped 7 bases, with 3 bases sitting between them.

The V call is TRBV24-1, the J call TRBJ2-1; TRBD2 aligns across 10 bases. This CDR3 has 15 residues. Germline values: CDR1 KGHDR, CDR2 SFDVKD. J lost 4 bases, V lost 4 bases, and 3 bases had no gene match. The CDR3 DNA is TGTGCCACCAGTGACATAGCGGGGGGTTACAATGAGCAGTTCTTC. It translates to CATSDIAGGYNEQFF.

This clonotype was found once. The chain carries TRBV15 and TRBJ2-3; D ambiguous. The germline V gene encodes CDR1 LNHNV and CDR2 YYDKDF (reference sequence). V gave up 1 base and J gave up 6 bases, with 5 bases separating them. The CDR3 contains 12 residues. The CDR3 DNA sequence: TGTGCCACCAGCAGAGGGTCGGATACGCAGTATTTT. It encodes CATSRGSDTQYF.

This clonotype was counted a few times. The rearrangement links TRBV7-9 to TRBJ2-7, with 9 bases fitting TRBD2. The germline V gene has CDR1 SEHNR and CDR2 FQNEAQ (reference sequence). V trimming: 5 bases; J trimming: 6 bases; junction bases outside the gene matches: 8. The CDR3 is 14 amino acids. This CDR3 reads CASSPTSGRPEQYF. As DNA, the CDR3 is TGTGCCAGCAGCCCGACTAGCGGAAGACCCGAGCAGTACTTC.

This clonotype was seen only a few times. The chain recombines TRBV9 with TRBJ2-1; D remains ambiguous. The CDR3 sequence is 16 residues long. Germline CDR1 and CDR2: SGDLS and YYNGEE. V was shortened by 4 bases and J by 3 bases, with 17 bases between the two germline ends. The DNA for the CDR3 is TGTGCCAGCAGCAAATCGGGCGCTCCTGGCTACAATGAGCAGTTCTTC. It is translated as CASSKSGAPGYNEQFF.

The chain couples TRBV3-1 to TRBJ2-1, with a possible D match to TRBD1 (6 bases). The CDR3 totals 13 residues. V gave up 4 bases and J gave up 10 bases, with 14 bases separating them. CDR1 LGHDT and CDR2 YNNKEL come from the germline V gene (reference sequence). CDR3 sequence: CASSPSPDREQFF. CDR3 DNA: TGTGCCAGCAGCCCGTCCCCCGACAGGGAGCAGTTCTTC.

This clonotype has only one observation. The chain has TRBV20-1 and TRBJ1-6; perhaps TRBD1 as D (6 bases). Per germline, CDR1 DFQATT and CDR2 SNEGSKA (reference sequence). CDR3 length equals 17 residues. V was clipped by 5 bases and J by 7 bases, with 24 bases between them. The CDR3 spells CSAATAGARRGNSPLHF. CDR3 in DNA: TGCAGTGCTGCAACCGCAGGGGCTCGACGGGGGAATTCACCCCTCCACTTT.

V gene TRBV20-1 combines with J gene TRBJ1-6; 7 positions agree with TRBD1. Per germline, CDR1 DFQATT and CDR2 SNEGSKA (reference sequence). The V and J ends lost 1 base and 5 bases, in that order; junction bases with no gene match: 2. The CDR3 runs to 14 residues. The CDR3 bases are TGCAGTGCTAGAGCGGGACAGAATAATTCACCCCTCCACTTT. Protein product: CSARAGQNNSPLHF.

This chain connects TRBV27 to TRBJ1-5, with no clear D. V was trimmed by 4 bases and J by 3 bases, leaving 7 bases between them. CDR1 is MNHEY, CDR2 SMNVEV, per germline (reference sequence). The CDR3 is 13 amino acids. The CDR3 protein is CASSSSTNQPQHF. The CDR3 DNA follows: TGTGCCAGCAGTTCCTCTACCAATCAGCCCCAGCATTTT.

The table lists this clonotype with many counts. The J gene is TRBJ2-7, the V gene TRBV5-6, with D perhaps TRBD2 (5 bases). V lost 5 bases, J lost 1 base, and 13 bases lay in between. Germline CDR1 reads SGHDT; CDR2 reads YYEEEE. There are 14 residues in the CDR3. CDR3 DNA sequence: TGTGCCAGCAGGAGGGATAGGAATTCCTACGAGCAGTACTTC. Translated, it gives CASRRDRNSYEQYF.

CDR3 amino acids: CASSLRQGRDGYTF. The DNA of the CDR3 is TGTGCCAGCAGTTTAAGGCAGGGCAGGGATGGCTACACCTTC. The rearrangement joins TRBV12-3 or TRBV12-4 to TRBJ1-2; TRBD1 is a possible D gene (5 bases). The CDR3 is made up of 14 amino acids. Between the trimmed V and J ends, which lost 2 bases and 6 bases, there was a span of 13 bases.

This clonotype was detected a few times. The V gene is TRBV20-1, the J gene TRBJ2-5, with 7 bases aligning to TRBD1. CDR1 and CDR2 (germline): DFQATT, SNEGSKA (reference sequence). The ends lost 2 bases at V and 2 bases at J; junction bases unmatched: 5. The CDR3 is 14 amino acids. The CDR3 DNA follows: TGCAGTGCTAGATCGACAGGGTGGCAAGAGACCCAGTACTTC. It specifies CSARSTGWQETQYF.

The rearrangement joins TRBV6-2 or TRBV6-3 to TRBJ1-5; 7 bases agree with TRBD1. The CDR3 consists of 17 residues. The ends lost 3 bases at V and 0 bases at J; junction bases unmatched: 8. Looked up from germline, CDR1 is MNHEY and CDR2 is SVGEGT. DNA for the CDR3: TGTGCCAGCAGTTATTTTCTCGGGACAGATAGCAATCAGCCCCAGCATTTT. Its protein is CASSYFLGTDSNQPQHF.

The chain couples TRBV4-1 to TRBJ2-3; D is uncertain. CDR3 length: 15 amino acids. Per the germline V gene, CDR1 is MGHRA and CDR2 is YSYEKL. Trimming took 0 bases from V and 1 from J, leaving 8 bases between them. CDR3 region: CASSQEIGRTDTQYF. The CDR3 nucleotides are TGCGCCAGCAGCCAAGAAATCGGGCGCACAGATACGCAGTATTTT.

The chain joins TRBV4-2 to TRBJ2-5; D perhaps matches TRBD2 (5 bases). The CDR3 is made up of 16 amino acids. The V end lost 2 bases, the J end lost 2 bases, and 15 bases lay between the germline ends. The V gene's germline CDR1 is LGHNA and CDR2 YNFKEQ. The DNA of the CDR3 is TGTGCCAGCAGCCAAACCTCCGGGGTCCAGCAAGAGACCCAGTACTTC. Protein product: CASSQTSGVQQETQYF.

This chain joins TRBV12-3 or TRBV12-4 and TRBJ1-2, with a tentative D call TRBD1 (6 bases). Trimming shortened V by 6 bases and J by 0 bases, and 17 bases separated the two germline ends. The CDR3 runs to 16 residues. The CDR3 reads CASSPSQRTANYGYTF. CDR3 nucleotide sequence: TGTGCCAGCAGCCCCTCACAAAGGACAGCTAACTATGGCTACACCTTC.

This clonotype was counted at least ten times. Here the CDR3 reads CASSLGTEAGQPQHF. The CDR3 nucleotides read TGCGCCAGCAGCTTGGGGACAGAAGCTGGTCAGCCCCAGCATTTT. This chain links TRBV5-1 with TRBJ1-5; TRBD1 is a possible D gene (6 bases). With 0 bases removed from V and 6 bases from J, the gap between germline ends came to 13 bases. This CDR3 is built from 15 residues. CDR1 and CDR2 (germline): SGHRS, YFSETQ. Full variable domain (rest looked up from reference TRBV5-1 and TRBJ1-5): KAGVTQTPRYLIKTRGQQVTLSCSPISGHRSVSWYQQTPGQGLQFLFEYFSETQRNKGNFPGRFSGRQFSNSRSEMNVSTLELGDSALYLCASSLGTEAGQPQHFGDGTRLSIL.

The V and J genes are TRBV5-6 and TRBJ2-1, with 7 bases that match TRBD1. The CDR3 sequence is 15 residues long. With 4 bases clipped from V and 9 bases from J, the junction kept 13 bases outside the gene matches. Germline V gene lookup returns CDR1 SGHDT and CDR2 YYEEEE. In nucleotides, the CDR3 is TGTGCCAGCAGCGCTACCGGGACAGTACAGAGTGAGCAGTTCTTC. Translated: CASSATGTVQSEQFF.

The V and J genes are TRBV2 and TRBJ2-2; a possible D gene is TRBD2 (6 bases). The CDR3 contains 14 residues. V was trimmed by 7 bases and J by 0 bases, leaving 9 bases between them. The germline CDR1 and CDR2 sequences are SNHLY and FYNNEI. CDR3 amino acids: CASKDYSNTGELFF. CDR3 nucleotides: TGTGCCAGCAAGGACTACTCGAACACCGGGGAGCTGTTTTTT. Drawing the rest from reference TRBV2 and TRBJ2-2, the complete variable domain is EPEVTQTPSHQVTQMGQEVILRCVPISNHLYFYWYRQILGQKVEFLVSFYNNEISEKSEIFDDQFSVERPDGSNFTLKIRSTKLEDSAMYFCASKDYSNTGELFFGEGSRLTVL.

This clonotype was picked up a small number of times. This sequence joins TRBV6-1 and TRBJ2-7; 8 positions agree with TRBD2. This CDR3 region has 16 residues. The junction had 11 bases not matched to a gene; V was cut back by 3 bases and J by 4 bases. Germline CDR1 is MNHNS and CDR2 is SASEGT. The CDR3 DNA reads TGTGCCAGCAGTGACCATAGCGGGACGTTACCTTACGAGCAGTACTTC. Protein sequence: CASSDHSGTLPYEQYF.